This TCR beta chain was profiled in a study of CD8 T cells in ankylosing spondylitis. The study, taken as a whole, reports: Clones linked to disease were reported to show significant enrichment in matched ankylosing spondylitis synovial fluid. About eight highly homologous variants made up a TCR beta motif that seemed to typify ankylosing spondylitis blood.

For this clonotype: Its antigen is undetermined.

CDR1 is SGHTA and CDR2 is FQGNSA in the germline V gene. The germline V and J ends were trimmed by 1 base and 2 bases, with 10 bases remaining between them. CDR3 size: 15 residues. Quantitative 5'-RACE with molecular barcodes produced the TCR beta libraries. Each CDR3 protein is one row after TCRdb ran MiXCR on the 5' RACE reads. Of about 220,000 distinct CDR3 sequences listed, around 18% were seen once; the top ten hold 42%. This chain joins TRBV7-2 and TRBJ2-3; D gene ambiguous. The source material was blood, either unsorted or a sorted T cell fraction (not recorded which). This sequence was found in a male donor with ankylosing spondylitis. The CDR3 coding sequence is TGTGCCAGCAGCTTAGTGGGCAGCATCACAGATACGCAGTATTTT. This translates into CASSLVGSITDTQYF.